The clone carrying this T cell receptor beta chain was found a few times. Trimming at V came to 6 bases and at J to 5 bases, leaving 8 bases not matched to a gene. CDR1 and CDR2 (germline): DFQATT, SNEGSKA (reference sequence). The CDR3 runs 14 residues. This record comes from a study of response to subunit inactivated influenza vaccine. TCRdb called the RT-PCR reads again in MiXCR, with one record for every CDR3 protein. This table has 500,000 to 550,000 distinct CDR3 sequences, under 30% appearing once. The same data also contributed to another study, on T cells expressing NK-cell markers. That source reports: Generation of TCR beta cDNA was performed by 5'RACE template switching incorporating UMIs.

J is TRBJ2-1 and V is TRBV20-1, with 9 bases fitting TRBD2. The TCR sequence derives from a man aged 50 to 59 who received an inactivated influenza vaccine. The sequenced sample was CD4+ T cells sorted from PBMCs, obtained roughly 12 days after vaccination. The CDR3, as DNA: TGCAGTGCAATCTCCGGGACTAGCCACAATGAGCAGTTCTTC. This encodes CSAISGTSHNEQFF.